The next 27 T cell receptor beta chains were all read from a single sample in a study of HIV-infected children after antiretroviral therapy interruption. Unique molecular identifiers were included in an RNA-based 3' RACE TCR library. TCRdb processed the 3' RACE reads anew with MiXCR; each CDR3 protein has one entry. Here the sample spans about 15,000 distinct CDR3 sequences, nearly 3.5% being singletons. Treatment described: PENTA 11 planned treatment interruption arm or continuous ART arm. The sequenced sample was CD45RA+ CD4+ T cells from PBMCs, obtained from a donor given antiretroviral therapy, either interrupted or continuous. Subset indicated: naive CD4+ CD45RA+ CD45RO- T cells. These receptors were obtained from a child aged 2 to 17 with HIV.

In this sample, this clonotype turned up many times. V is TRBV7-8 and J is TRBJ2-1; 12 bases fit TRBD1. In germline, CDR1 is SGHVS, CDR2 FQNEAQ. The V and J ends lost 5 bases and 7 bases, in that order; junction bases with no gene match: 6. This CDR3 contains 15 residues. CDR3 region: CASSPRDRGLNEQFF. CDR3 coding DNA: TGTGCCAGCAGCCCCAGGGACAGGGGGCTTAATGAGCAGTTCTTC.

By share, this clonotype ranks as medium-sized. J is TRBJ2-5 and V is TRBV20-1, with D unclear. This CDR3 is built from 10 residues. V lost 3 bases and J 5 bases, leaving 4 bases between the germline ends. Germline assignment: CDR1 DFQATT and CDR2 SNEGSKA (reference sequence). The CDR3 is CSARGETQYF. CDR3 nucleotides: TGCAGTGCTAGGGGGGAGACCCAGTACTTC.

This clonotype has ten or more counts. The rearrangement joins TRBV18 to TRBJ1-1; 9 bases fit TRBD1. The CDR3 consists of 13 residues. The germline V gene encodes CDR1 KGHSH and CDR2 LQKENI. V shed 3 bases, J shed 9 bases, and the junction held 5 bases outside the gene matches. CDR3 region: CASSPLGTGKAFF. The CDR3 DNA follows: TGTGCCAGCTCACCGCTCGGGACAGGGAAAGCTTTCTTT.

This clonotype has ten or more counts. V and J are TRBV7-2 and TRBJ2-2, with unresolved D. The germline CDR1 and CDR2 sequences are SGHTA and FQGNSA. This CDR3 comprises 13 residues. Trimming shortened V by 2 bases and J by 5 bases, and 6 bases separated the two germline ends. The CDR3 spells CASSLRWTGELFF. The CDR3 region has the DNA TGTGCCAGCAGCTTACGATGGACCGGGGAGCTGTTTTTT.

This clonotype was counted ten times or more. The V call is TRBV5-4, the J call TRBJ2-7; 7 bases line up with TRBD2. Germline V gene sequence: CDR1 SGHNT, CDR2 YYREEE (reference sequence). This CDR3 has 15 amino acids. The V and J ends lost 2 bases and 4 bases, in that order; junction bases with no gene match: 9. CDR3 bases: TGTGCCAGCAGCTTAAGTGGCCAGCGGGGTTACGAGCAGTACTTC. It translates to CASSLSGQRGYEQYF. The full variable domain, in which reference TRBV5-4 and TRBJ2-7 provide the parts outside the CDR3, is ETGVTQSPTHLIKTRGQQVTLRCSSQSGHNTVSWYQQALGQGPQFIFQYYREEENGRGNFPPRFSGLQFPNYSSELNVNALELDDSALYLCASSLSGQRGYEQYFGPGTRLTVT.

This clonotype was counted many times. The chain links TRBV21-1 to TRBJ1-2. TRBV21-1 is termed a pseudogene. The CDR3 is 16 residues long. CDR3 sequence reads: CASSKGGVGANYGYTF. The CDR3 DNA is TGTGCCAGCAGCAAAGGAGGAGTCGGAGCTAACTATGGCTACACCTTC.

This clonotype was seen many times. The V call is TRBV12-3 or TRBV12-4, the J call TRBJ1-2, with D possibly being TRBD1 (5 bases). The CDR3 is 14 residues long. V lost 6 bases to trimming and J lost 6 bases, with 17 bases between them. The CDR3 is CASRLSGARDGYTF. DNA of the CDR3: TGTGCCAGCAGGTTGTCTGGGGCGAGGGATGGCTACACCTTC.

This clonotype was recorded many times. The chain combines TRBV20-1 with TRBJ2-3; D is uncertain. CDR3 size: 14 residues. V dropped 2 bases and J dropped 3 bases, with 12 bases sitting between them. CDR1 is DFQATT and CDR2 is SNEGSKA in the germline V gene (reference sequence). The CDR3 protein is CSARTSRATDTQYF. The CDR3 bases are TGCAGTGCTAGAACAAGCCGAGCGACAGATACGCAGTATTTT.

This clonotype was found many times. V usage is TRBV2 and J usage is TRBJ1-5; the match to TRBD1 covers 10 bases. The CDR3 is made up of 16 amino acids. Germline V gene sequence: CDR1 SNHLY, CDR2 FYNNEI. V was pared by 5 bases and J by 4 bases, with 8 bases of the junction left unmatched. The DNA for the CDR3 is TGTGCCAGCAGTCCCCGGACAGGGGGAGGGAATCAGCCCCAGCATTTT. It codes for CASSPRTGGGNQPQHF.

The table lists this clonotype with many counts. This chain connects TRBV9 to TRBJ1-1; 7 positions agree with TRBD1. CDR1 and CDR2 from the germline V gene are SGDLS and YYNGEE. CDR3 size: 15 residues. Unmatched junction bases numbered 8, after V lost 3 bases and J lost 3 bases. CDR3 in DNA: TGTGCCAGCAGCGAGGGGGGCGACAGGGACACTGAAGCTTTCTTT. Translation gives CASSEGGDRDTEAFF. The entire variable domain, with the rest obtained from reference TRBV9 and TRBJ1-1, is as follows: DSGVTQTPKHLITATGQRVTLRCSPRSGDLSVYWYQQSLDQGLQFLIQYYNGEERAKGNILERFSAQQFPDLHSELNLSSLELGDSALYFCASSEGGDRDTEAFFGQGTRLTVV.

This clonotype was seen ten or more times. The V gene is TRBV28, the J gene TRBJ1-1; 9 bases are shared with TRBD1. CDR1 and CDR2 (germline): MDHEN, SYDVKM. This CDR3 spans 16 amino acids. V shed 2 bases and J 1 base; nucleotides not matched to a gene: 5. The CDR3 DNA sequence: TGTGCCAGCAGTTTAACCCGGGACAGGGCGAACACTGAAGCTTTCTTT. Residues: CASSLTRDRANTEAFF.

The sample holds a few counts of this clonotype. The chain links TRBV28 to TRBJ1-1, with 8 bases identical to TRBD1. Unmatched junction bases numbered 14, after V lost 6 bases and J lost 11 bases. From germline, CDR1 is MDHEN and CDR2 SYDVKM. The CDR3 extends over 14 amino acids. CDR3 region: CASRPQDRVRGAFF. The CDR3 DNA is TGTGCCAGCAGACCTCAGGACAGGGTGAGGGGGGCTTTCTTT. The full variable domain, its missing parts supplied by reference TRBV28 and TRBJ1-1, is DVKVTQSSRYLVKRTGEKVFLECVQDMDHENMFWYRQDPGLGLRLIYFSYDVKMKEKGDIPEGYSVSREKKERFSLILESASTNQTSMYLCASRPQDRVRGAFFGQGTRLTVV.

This clonotype was seen repeatedly, ten times or more. The V gene is TRBV18, the J gene TRBJ2-7; TRBD1 matches at 10 bases. This CDR3 region has 14 residues. Germline V gene data show CDR1 as KGHSH and CDR2 as LQKENI. The V gene end was trimmed by 3 bases and the J gene end by 1 base; junction bases not matched to a gene: 0. CDR3 sequence (DNA): TGTGCCAGCTCACCGGGACAGGGGTCCTACGAGCAGTACTTC. As protein: CASSPGQGSYEQYF.

This clonotype was picked up many times. J is TRBJ1-1 and V is TRBV11-2; D gene uncertain. The CDR3 sequence is 13 residues long. Trimming pared 1 base from V and 5 bases from J, leaving 8 bases between. Per the germline V gene, CDR1 is SGHAT and CDR2 is FQNNGV. CDR3 sequence: CASSLGSWTEAFF. For the CDR3, the DNA is TGTGCCAGCAGCTTAGGGTCGTGGACTGAAGCTTTCTTT. Based on the CDR3 plus reference TRBV11-2 and TRBJ1-1, the full variable domain is EAGVAQSPRYKIIEKRQSVAFWCNPISGHATLYWYQQILGQGPKLLIQFQNNGVVDDSQLPKDRFSAERLKGVDSTLKIQPAKLEDSAVYLCASSLGSWTEAFFGQGTRLTVV.

This clonotype was detected ten times or more. V and J are TRBV10-1 and TRBJ2-5; the D gene is possibly TRBD1 (5 bases). The V gene's germline CDR1 is WNHNN and CDR2 SYGVQD (reference sequence). Trimming took 3 bases from V and 4 from J, leaving 9 bases between them. The CDR3 loop spans 13 amino acids. The CDR3 loop reads CASSDWGRETQYF. The CDR3 DNA reads as TGCGCCAGCAGTGATTGGGGCCGAGAGACCCAGTACTTC.

The table lists this clonotype with many counts. An end of the junction differs from the germline gene, which may be a read error. The chain links TRBV12-3 or TRBV12-4 to TRBJ2-7, with D perhaps matching TRBD1 (6 bases). The CDR3 totals 12 residues. Here the CDR3 DNA reads TGTGCAAGCAGCTTTCAGGGGTATGAACAGTACTTC. It codes for CASSFQGYEQYF.

This clonotype was counted at least ten times. The V call is TRBV10-3, the J call TRBJ2-3; the match to TRBD1 covers 7 bases. This CDR3 is 13 amino acids long. V was pared by 2 bases and J by 5 bases, with 1 base of the junction left unmatched. The germline V gene encodes CDR1 ENHRY and CDR2 SYGVKD. The CDR3 DNA reads as TGTGCCATCAGTGAGGGGACAGAAGATACGCAGTATTTT. It specifies CAISEGTEDTQYF.

In its sample, this clonotype was seen many times. The chain combines TRBV25-1 with TRBJ2-4; 10 nucleotides agree with TRBD1. CDR3 length: 16 amino acids. Germline V gives CDR1 MGHDK, CDR2 SYGVNS. V trimming: 1 base; J trimming: 7 bases; junction bases outside the gene matches: 7. DNA for the CDR3: TGTGCCAGCAGTGAATTTCTGACAGGGGGCGCGAACATTCAGTACTTC. Translation: CASSEFLTGGANIQYF. Full variable domain (remainder filled in from reference TRBV25-1 and TRBJ2-4): EADIYQTPRYLVIGTGKKITLECSQTMGHDKMYWYQQDPGMELHLIHYSYGVNSTEKGDLSSESTVSRIRTEHFPLTLESARPSHTSQYLCASSEFLTGGANIQYFGAGTRLSVL.

This clonotype was seen ten or more times. This chain connects TRBV5-1 to TRBJ1-1, with TRBD1 as a possible D gene (6 bases). The CDR3 runs 16 residues. Germline V gene data show CDR1 as SGHRS and CDR2 as YFSETQ. V was pared by 6 bases and J by 0 bases, with 18 bases between. The CDR3 reads CASMGGAGPMNTEAFF. Here the CDR3 DNA reads TGCGCCAGCATGGGGGGGGCAGGACCCATGAACACTGAAGCTTTCTTT.

In this sample, this clonotype turned up many times. The chain links TRBV5-4 to TRBJ1-1, with D perhaps TRBD1 (6 bases). Germline V CDR1 and CDR2: SGHNT, YYREEE (reference sequence). The CDR3 covers 14 residues. Trimming removed 5 bases from V and 3 bases from J, with 14 bases in between. CDR3 nucleotides: TGTGCCAGCAGGGTCGCGGGGGCAGACACTGAAGCTTTCTTT. It is translated as CASRVAGADTEAFF.

The sample holds many counts of this clonotype. The chain is built from TRBV4-1 and TRBJ1-4; 10 positions match TRBD1. This CDR3 has 20 residues. V shed 0 bases and J 1 base; nucleotides not matched to a gene: 11. Germline CDR1 MGHRA, CDR2 YSYEKL. CDR3 protein: CASSQESPGQGLGTNEKLFF. The DNA for the CDR3 is TGCGCCAGCAGCCAAGAGTCGCCGGGACAGGGGTTAGGAACTAATGAAAAACTGTTTTTT.

This clonotype occurred many times. The DNA of the CDR3 is TGTGCCTGGAGTGTCAGTTCGAGGGTAAACACCATATATTTT. The encoded protein is CAWSVSSRVNTIYF. The chain carries TRBV30 and TRBJ1-3; no clear D. V was cut by 0 bases and J by 6 bases, with 12 bases left in between. The CDR3 has 14 residues. Germline V gene data show CDR1 as GTSNPN and CDR2 as SVGIG (reference sequence).

This clonotype was detected many times. The chain combines TRBV12-3 or TRBV12-4 with TRBJ2-4; no reliable D call. V lost 5 bases to trimming and J lost 0 bases, with 11 bases between them. The CDR3 is 15 residues long. This CDR3 is CASSGPLLAKNIQYF. CDR3 in DNA: TGTGCCAGCAGTGGACCGCTCCTAGCCAAAAACATTCAGTACTTC.

There are many counts of this clonotype. The rearrangement joins TRBV24-1 to TRBJ2-2; a weak D match, TRBD2 (6 bases). V lost 8 bases to trimming and J lost 6 bases, with 15 bases between them. This CDR3 spans 14 amino acids. Germline V lookup: CDR1 KGHDR, CDR2 SFDVKD. Written as DNA, the CDR3 is TGTGCCACCACGGGAGCCAAAGCAGCCGGGGAGCTGTTTTTT. It specifies CATTGAKAAGELFF.

This clonotype was found many times. This chain connects TRBV10-3 to TRBJ1-3; a weak D match, TRBD1 (5 bases). Germline-derived CDR1 and CDR2 are ENHRY and SYGVKD. V gave up 10 bases and J gave up 0 bases, with 13 bases separating them. The CDR3 has 14 residues. The CDR3 spells CATLDTNSGNTIYF. The CDR3 region has the DNA TGTGCCACCCTGGACACTAACTCTGGAAACACCATATATTTT.

The table lists this clonotype with many counts. This sequence joins TRBV2 and TRBJ1-4, with 7 bases aligning to TRBD1. The CDR3 covers 14 residues. After removal of 6 bases from V and 0 bases from J, the junction contained 1 base not matched to a gene. Germline values: CDR1 SNHLY, CDR2 FYNNEI. CDR3: CASRGQATNEKLFF. The CDR3 coding sequence is TGTGCCAGCAGAGGACAGGCAACTAATGAAAAACTGTTTTTT.

The table lists this clonotype with many counts. The chain couples TRBV5-5 to TRBJ1-5, with D unresolved. The V and J ends lost 0 bases and 0 bases respectively, with 4 bases between them. The CDR3 extends over 14 amino acids. Germline V gives CDR1 SGHKS, CDR2 YYEKEE (reference sequence). As DNA, the CDR3 is TGTGCCAGCAGCTTGGGGCCTAGCAATCAGCCCCAGCATTTT. Translating it yields CASSLGPSNQPQHF.